Sequencing of this T cell receptor beta chain was carried out in a study of cytomegalovirus exposure and HLA in healthy donors. Use of 60 Vbeta and 13 Jbeta primers characterized the PCR. Assay used: immunoSEQ multiplex PCR; TCRdb lists only in-frame clones, some missing. This sample carries around 150,000 clones, nearly 80% of them seen once, and the ten largest clones take 0.66%. From germline, CDR1 is SGHVS and CDR2 FNYEAQ. The CDR3 runs to 12 residues. V lost 0 bases to trimming and J lost 10 bases, with 9 bases between them. The chain recombines TRBV7-6 with TRBJ2-5; D may be TRBD1 (6 bases). This receptor was identified in a male donor in good health and CMV-seronegative. The sample taken for sequencing was PBMCs. CDR3 bases: TGTGCCAGCAGCTTAGCGAGGGGGAACCAGTACTTC. Amino acids: CASSLARGNQYF.